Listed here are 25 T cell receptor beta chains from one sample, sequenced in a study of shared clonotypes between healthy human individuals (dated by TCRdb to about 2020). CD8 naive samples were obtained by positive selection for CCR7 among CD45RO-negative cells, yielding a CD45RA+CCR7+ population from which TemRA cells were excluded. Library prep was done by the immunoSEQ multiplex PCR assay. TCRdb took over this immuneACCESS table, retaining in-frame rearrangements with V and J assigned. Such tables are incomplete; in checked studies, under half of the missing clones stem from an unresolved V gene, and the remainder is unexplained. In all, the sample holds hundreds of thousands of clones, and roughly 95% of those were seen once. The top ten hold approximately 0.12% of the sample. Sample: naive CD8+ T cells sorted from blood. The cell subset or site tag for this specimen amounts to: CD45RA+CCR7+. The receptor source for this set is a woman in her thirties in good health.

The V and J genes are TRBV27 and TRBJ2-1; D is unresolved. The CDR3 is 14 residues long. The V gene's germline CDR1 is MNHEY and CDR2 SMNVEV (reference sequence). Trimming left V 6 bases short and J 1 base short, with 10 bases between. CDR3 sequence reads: CASSLLDSYNEQFF. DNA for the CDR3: TGTGCCAGCAGCCTCCTCGATTCCTACAATGAGCAGTTCTTC.

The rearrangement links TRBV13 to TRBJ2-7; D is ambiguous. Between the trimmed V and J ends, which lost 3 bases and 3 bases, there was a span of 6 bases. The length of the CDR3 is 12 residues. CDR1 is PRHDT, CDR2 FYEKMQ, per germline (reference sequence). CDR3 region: CASSFGLYEQYF. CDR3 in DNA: TGTGCCAGCAGCTTCGGCCTCTACGAGCAGTACTTC.

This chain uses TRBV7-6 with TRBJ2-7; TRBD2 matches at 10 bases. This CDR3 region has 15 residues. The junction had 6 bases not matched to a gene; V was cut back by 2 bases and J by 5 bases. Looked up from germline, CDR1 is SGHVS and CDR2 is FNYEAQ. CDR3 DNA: TGTGCCAGCAGCTTAAGCGGGGGGGTTGACCACGAGCAGTACTTC. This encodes CASSLSGGVDHEQYF.

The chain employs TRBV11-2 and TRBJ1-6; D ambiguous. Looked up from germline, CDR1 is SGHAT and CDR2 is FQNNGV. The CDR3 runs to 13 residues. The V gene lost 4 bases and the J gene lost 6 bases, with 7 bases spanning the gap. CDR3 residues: CASSSGRNSPLHF. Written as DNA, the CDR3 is TGTGCCAGCAGCTCTGGACGTAATTCACCCCTCCACTTT.

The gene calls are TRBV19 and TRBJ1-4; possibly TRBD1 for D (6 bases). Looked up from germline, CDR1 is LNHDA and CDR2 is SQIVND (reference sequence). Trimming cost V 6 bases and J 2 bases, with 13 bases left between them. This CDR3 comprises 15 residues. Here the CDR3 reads CASRQRDRTNEKLFF. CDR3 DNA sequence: TGTGCCAGTAGACAGAGAGACAGGACTAATGAAAAACTGTTTTTT.

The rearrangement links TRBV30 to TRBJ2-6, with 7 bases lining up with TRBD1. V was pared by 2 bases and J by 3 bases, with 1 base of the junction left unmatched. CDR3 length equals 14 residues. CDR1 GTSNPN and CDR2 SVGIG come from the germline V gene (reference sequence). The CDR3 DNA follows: TGTGCCTGGAGTACAGGGGTTGGGGCCAACGTCCTGACTTTC. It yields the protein CAWSTGVGANVLTF.

DNA of the CDR3: TGTGCCAGCAGCGTAGACGACAGGGTGAATCAGCCCCAGCATTTT. It is translated as CASSVDDRVNQPQHF. V usage is TRBV9 and J usage is TRBJ1-5, with 7 bases fitting TRBD1. There are 15 residues in the CDR3. Germline lookup yields CDR1 SGDLS and CDR2 YYNGEE. Trimming took 0 bases from V and 4 from J; bases not matched to a gene: 4.

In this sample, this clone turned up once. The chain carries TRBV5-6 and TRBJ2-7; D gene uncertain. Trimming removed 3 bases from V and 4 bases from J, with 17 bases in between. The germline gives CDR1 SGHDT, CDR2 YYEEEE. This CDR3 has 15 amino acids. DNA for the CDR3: TGTGCCAGCAGCTCTAGAGTACAAATATTATACGAGCAGTACTTC. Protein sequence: CASSSRVQILYEQYF.

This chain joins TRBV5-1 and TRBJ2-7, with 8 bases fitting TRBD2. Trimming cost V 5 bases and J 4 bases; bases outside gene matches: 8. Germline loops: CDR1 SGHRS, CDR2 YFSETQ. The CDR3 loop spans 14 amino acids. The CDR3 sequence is CASSSGTNRYEQYF. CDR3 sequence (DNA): TGCGCCAGCAGTAGCGGGACTAACCGATACGAGCAGTACTTC.

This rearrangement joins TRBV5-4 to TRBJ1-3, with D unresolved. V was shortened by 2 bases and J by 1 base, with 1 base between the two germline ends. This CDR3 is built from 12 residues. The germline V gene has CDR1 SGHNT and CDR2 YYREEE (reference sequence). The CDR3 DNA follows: TGTGCCAGCAGCTTATCTGGAAACACCATATATTTT. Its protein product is CASSLSGNTIYF.

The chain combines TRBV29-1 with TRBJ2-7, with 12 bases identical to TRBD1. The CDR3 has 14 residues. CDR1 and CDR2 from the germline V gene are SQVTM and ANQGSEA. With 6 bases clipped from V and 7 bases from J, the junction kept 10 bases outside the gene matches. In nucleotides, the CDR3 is TGCAGCGTCGCGCCGGGACAGGGGGCTAATGAGCAGTACTTC. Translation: CSVAPGQGANEQYF.

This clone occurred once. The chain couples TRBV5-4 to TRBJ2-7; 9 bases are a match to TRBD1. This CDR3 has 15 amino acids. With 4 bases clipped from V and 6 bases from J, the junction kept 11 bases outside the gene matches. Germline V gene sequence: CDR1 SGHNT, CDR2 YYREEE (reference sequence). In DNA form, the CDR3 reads TGTGCCAGCAGCCCCAGTAGGACAGGGGAAGGCGAGCAGTACTTC. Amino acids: CASSPSRTGEGEQYF.

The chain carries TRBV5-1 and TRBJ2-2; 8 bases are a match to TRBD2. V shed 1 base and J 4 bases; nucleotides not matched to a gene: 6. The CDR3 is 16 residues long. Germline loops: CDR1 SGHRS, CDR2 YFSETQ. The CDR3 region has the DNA TGCGCCAGCAGCTTGATGTCCGGGAGGGCCACCGGGGAGCTGTTTTTT. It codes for CASSLMSGRATGELFF.

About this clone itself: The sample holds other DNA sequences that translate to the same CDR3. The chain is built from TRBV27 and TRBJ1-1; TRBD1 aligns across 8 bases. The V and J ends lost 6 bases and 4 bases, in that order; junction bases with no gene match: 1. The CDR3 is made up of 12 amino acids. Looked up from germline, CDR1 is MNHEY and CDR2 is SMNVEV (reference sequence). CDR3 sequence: CASRQGGTEAFF. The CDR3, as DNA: TGTGCCAGCAGACAGGGGGGCACTGAAGCTTTCTTT.

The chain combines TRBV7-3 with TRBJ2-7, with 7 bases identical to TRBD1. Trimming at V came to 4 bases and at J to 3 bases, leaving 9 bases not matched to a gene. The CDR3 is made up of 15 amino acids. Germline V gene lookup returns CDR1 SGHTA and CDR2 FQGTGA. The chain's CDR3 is CASSSGQAPFYEQYF. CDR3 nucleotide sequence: TGTGCCAGCAGCTCCGGACAGGCTCCTTTCTACGAGCAGTACTTC.

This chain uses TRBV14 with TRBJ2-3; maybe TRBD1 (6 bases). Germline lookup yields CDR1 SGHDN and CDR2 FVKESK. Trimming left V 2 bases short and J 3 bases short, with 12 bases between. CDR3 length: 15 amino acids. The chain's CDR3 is CASSQSWTVTDTQYF. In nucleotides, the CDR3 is TGTGCCAGCAGCCAATCCTGGACAGTAACAGATACGCAGTATTTT. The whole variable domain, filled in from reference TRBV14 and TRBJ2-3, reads EAGVTQFPSHSVIEKGQTVTLRCDPISGHDNLYWYRRVMGKEIKFLLHFVKESKQDESGMPNNRFLAERTGGTYSTLKVQPAELEDSGVYFCASSQSWTVTDTQYFGPGTRLTVL.

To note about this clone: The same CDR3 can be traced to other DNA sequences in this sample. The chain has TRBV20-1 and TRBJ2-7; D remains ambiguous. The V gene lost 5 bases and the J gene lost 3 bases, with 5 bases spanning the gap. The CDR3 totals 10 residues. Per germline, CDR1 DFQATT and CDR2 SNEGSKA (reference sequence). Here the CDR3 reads CSALNYEQYF. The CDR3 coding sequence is TGCAGTGCTCTTAACTACGAGCAGTACTTC.

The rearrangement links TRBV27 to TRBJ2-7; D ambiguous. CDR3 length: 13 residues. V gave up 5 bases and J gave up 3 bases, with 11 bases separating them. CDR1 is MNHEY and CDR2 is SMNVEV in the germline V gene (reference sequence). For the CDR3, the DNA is TGTGCCAGCAGTCCGGTGGGGAACTACGAGCAGTACTTC. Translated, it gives CASSPVGNYEQYF.

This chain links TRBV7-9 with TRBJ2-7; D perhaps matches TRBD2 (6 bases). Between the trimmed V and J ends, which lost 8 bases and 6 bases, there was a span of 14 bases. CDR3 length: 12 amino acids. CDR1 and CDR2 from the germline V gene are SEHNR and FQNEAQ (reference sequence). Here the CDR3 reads CASGFPSAEQYF. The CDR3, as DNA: TGTGCCAGCGGATTTCCTAGCGCCGAGCAGTACTTC.

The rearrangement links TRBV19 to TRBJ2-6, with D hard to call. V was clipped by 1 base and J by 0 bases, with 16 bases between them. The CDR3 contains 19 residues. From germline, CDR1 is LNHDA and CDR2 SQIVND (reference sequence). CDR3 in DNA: TGTGCCAGTAGTATAGCCCCGATCCCCGGTTACTCTGGGGCCAACGTCCTGACTTTC. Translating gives CASSIAPIPGYSGANVLTF.

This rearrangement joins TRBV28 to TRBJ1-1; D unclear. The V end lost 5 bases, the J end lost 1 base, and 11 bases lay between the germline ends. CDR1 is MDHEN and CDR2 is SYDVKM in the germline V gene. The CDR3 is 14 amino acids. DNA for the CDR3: TGTGCCAGCAGTGTAACGGCCGAGAACACTGAAGCTTTCTTT. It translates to CASSVTAENTEAFF.

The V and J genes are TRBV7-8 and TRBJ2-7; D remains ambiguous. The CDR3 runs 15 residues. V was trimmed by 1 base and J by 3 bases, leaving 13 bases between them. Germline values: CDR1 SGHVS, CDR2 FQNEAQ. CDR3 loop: CASSLDVRLGYEQYF. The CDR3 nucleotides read TGTGCCAGCAGCTTAGACGTCCGGCTTGGCTACGAGCAGTACTTC.

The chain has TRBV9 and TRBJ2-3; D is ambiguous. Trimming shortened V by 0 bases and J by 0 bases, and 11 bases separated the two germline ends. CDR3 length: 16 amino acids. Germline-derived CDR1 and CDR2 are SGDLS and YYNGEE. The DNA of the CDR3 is TGTGCCAGCAGCGTAGGTGGGATGTCTAGCACAGATACGCAGTATTTT. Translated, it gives CASSVGGMSSTDTQYF.

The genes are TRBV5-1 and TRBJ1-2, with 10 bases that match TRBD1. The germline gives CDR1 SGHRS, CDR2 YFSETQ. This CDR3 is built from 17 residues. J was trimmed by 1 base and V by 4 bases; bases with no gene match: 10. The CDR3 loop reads CASSPGFGTGVNYGYTF. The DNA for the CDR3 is TGCGCCAGCAGCCCGGGCTTTGGGACAGGGGTTAACTATGGCTACACCTTC. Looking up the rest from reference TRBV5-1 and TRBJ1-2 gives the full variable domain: KAGVTQTPRYLIKTRGQQVTLSCSPISGHRSVSWYQQTPGQGLQFLFEYFSETQRNKGNFPGRFSGRQFSNSRSEMNVSTLELGDSALYLCASSPGFGTGVNYGYTFGSGTRLTVV.

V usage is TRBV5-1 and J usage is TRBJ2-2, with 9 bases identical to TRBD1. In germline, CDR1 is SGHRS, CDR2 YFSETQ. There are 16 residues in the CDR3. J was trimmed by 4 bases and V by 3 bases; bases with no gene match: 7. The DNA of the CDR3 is TGCGCCAGCAGCTCGGCCGGGACAGGGATCACCGGGGAGCTGTTTTTT. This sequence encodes CASSSAGTGITGELFF.